The clone carrying this TCR beta chain has just a few counts. The antigen is unknown. V was clipped by 4 bases and J by 1 base; unmatched bases: 10. The CDR3 is 18 residues long. The germline V gene has CDR1 SGHNT and CDR2 YENEEA. This sample was included in a study of T cells in Graves' hyperthyroidism and ophthalmopathy. Amplification of TCR beta CDR3 regions was performed using RNA transcripts as template. First-round RT-PCR with HTBI primers amplified the TCR CDR3 region. TCRdb passed the multiplex PCR reads through MiXCR, listing each CDR3 protein once. The sample carries hundreds of thousands of distinct CDR3 sequences, about 15% recorded once. The patients, who ranged from 18 to 65 in age, presented with newly diagnosed hyperthyroidism lasting under 2 months. Exclusion criteria comprised uncontrolled infection, other autoimmune disease, pregnancy or lactation. Findings and caveats of the study: Most thyroid clonotypes that were expanded above 0.001 also turned up in blood.

The chain has TRBV11-3 and TRBJ2-6; 7 nucleotides match TRBD2. The TCR originated in a woman between 25 and 40 years old with Graves' hyperthyroidism that later progressed to Graves' ophthalmopathy. Sequencing was performed on blood. In nucleotides, the CDR3 is TGTGCCAGCAGCTCGCTACGGGACTATCTTTCTGGGGCCAACGTCCTGACTTTC. Encoded protein: CASSSLRDYLSGANVLTF.